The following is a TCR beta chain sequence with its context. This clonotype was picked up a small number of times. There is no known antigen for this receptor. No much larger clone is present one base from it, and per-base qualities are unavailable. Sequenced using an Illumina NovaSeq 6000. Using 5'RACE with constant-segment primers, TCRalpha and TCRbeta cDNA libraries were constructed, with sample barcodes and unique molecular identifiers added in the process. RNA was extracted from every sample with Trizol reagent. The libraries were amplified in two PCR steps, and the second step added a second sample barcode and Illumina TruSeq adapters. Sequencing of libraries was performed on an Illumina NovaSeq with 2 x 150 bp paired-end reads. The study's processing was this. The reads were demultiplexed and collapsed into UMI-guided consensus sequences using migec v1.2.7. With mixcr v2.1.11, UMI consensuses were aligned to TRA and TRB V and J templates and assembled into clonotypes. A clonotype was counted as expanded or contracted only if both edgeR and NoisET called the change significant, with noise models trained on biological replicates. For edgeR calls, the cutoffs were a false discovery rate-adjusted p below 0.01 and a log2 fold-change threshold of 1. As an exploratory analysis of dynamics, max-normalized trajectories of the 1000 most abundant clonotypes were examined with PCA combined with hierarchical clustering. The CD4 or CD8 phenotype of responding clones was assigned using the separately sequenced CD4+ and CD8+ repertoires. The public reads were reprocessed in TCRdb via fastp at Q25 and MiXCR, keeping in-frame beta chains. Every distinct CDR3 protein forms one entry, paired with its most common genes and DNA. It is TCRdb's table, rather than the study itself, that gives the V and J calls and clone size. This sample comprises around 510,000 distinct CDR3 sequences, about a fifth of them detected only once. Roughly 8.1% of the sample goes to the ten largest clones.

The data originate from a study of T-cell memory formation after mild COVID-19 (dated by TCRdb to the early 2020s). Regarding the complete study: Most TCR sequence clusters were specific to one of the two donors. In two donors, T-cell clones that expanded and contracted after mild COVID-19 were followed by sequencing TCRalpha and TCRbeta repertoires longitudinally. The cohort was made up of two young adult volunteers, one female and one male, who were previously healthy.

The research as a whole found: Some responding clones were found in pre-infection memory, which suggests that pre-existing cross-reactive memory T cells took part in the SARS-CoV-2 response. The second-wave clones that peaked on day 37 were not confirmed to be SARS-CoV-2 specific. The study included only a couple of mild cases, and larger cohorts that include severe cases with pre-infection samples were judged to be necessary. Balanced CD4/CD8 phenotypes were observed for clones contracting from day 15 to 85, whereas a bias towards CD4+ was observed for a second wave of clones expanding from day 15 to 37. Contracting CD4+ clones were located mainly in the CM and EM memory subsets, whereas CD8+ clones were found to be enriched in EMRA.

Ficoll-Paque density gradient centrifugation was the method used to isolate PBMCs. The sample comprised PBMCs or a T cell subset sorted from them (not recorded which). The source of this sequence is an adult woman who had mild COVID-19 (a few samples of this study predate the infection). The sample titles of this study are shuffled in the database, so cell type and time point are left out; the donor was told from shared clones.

The bases are TGTGCCAGCAGTGTGGACGGTTCGGACCGTTACACCTTC. This codes for CASSVDGSDRYTF. Rearrangement joined TRBV6-2 or TRBV6-3 to TRBJ1-2; no D gene is confidently identified. Trimming takes 5 bases from V and 11 bases from J, and the germline ends sit 18 bases apart. The cysteine opens and the phenylalanine closes a CDR3 of 13 amino acids. Solely the CDR3 DNA is kept, with 39 bases framed from the first base. CDR1 is given as MNHEY and CDR2 as SVGEGT, both from the germline V gene.